Below, one T cell receptor (beta chain) is given with its context. Its antigen is currently unknown. This entry belongs to a study of T cell responses to AZD1222 COVID-19 vaccine. Looking at the study overall: The study pooled second doses at about 4 or about 12 weeks. Whole-study findings and limits: Rises in breadth and depth of Spike-specific TCRs came after two AZD1222 doses.

TCRdb's table, derived via immunoSEQ multiplex PCR, lists solely in-frame clones and lacks some. Found here are approximately 100,000 clones, roughly nine tenths of them singletons; the top ten hold 16%. CDR1 is SGHRS and CDR2 is YFSETQ in the germline V gene. Trimming cost V 4 bases and J 0 bases; bases outside gene matches: 2. There are 14 residues in the CDR3. Material: peripheral blood, obtained on day 0 of AZD1222 vaccination. This chain joins TRBV5-1 and TRBJ2-3, with TRBD2 identical over 7 bases. The sequence came from an adult in good health. The CDR3 nucleotides read TGCGCCAGCAGCAGCGGGACTAGCACAGATACGCAGTATTTT. Protein: CASSSGTSTDTQYF.